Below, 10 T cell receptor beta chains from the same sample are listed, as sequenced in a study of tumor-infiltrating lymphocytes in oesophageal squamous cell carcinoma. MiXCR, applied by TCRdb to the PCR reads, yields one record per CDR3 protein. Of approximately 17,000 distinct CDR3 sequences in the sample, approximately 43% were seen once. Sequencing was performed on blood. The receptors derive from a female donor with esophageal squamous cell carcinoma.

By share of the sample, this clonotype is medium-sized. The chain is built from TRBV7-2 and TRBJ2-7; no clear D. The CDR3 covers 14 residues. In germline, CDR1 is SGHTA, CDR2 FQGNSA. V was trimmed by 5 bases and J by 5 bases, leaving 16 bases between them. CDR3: CASSAQVGPHEQYF. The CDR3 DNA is TGTGCCAGCAGCGCGCAGGTGGGTCCCCACGAGCAGTACTTC.

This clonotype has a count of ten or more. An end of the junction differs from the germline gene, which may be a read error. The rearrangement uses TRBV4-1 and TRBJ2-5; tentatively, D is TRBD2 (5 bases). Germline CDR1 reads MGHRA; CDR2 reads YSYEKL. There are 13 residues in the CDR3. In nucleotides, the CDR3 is TGCGCCAGCAGCCTGGGAGCGTATTCACCCCTCCACTTC. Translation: CASSLGAYSPLHF.

CDR3 in amino acids: CASSLSNTDTQYF. Written as DNA, the CDR3 is TGTGCCAGCAGCTTGAGCAACACAGATACGCAGTATTTT. The V call is TRBV11-1, the J call TRBJ2-3; D ambiguous. This CDR3 contains 13 residues. In germline, CDR1 is SGHAT, CDR2 FQDESV (reference sequence). V was trimmed by 3 bases and J by 2 bases, leaving 6 bases between them.

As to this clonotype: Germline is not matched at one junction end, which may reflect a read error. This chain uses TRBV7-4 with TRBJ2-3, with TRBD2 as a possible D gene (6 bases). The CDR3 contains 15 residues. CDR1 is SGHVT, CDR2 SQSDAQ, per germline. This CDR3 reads CDSSLGGAGTDTQYF. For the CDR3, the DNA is TGTGACAGCAGCTTGGGGGGAGCCGGCACAGATACGCAGTATTTT.

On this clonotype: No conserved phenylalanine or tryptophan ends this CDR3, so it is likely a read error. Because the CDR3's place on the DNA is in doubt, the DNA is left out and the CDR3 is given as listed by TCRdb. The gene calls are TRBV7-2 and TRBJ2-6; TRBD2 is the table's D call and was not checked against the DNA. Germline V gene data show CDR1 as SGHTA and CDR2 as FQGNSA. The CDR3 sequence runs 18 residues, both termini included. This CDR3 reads CASSSPERTSTIEQFFGA.

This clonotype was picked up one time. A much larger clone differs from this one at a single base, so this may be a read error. The CDR3 loop reads CASSLDGSSYNEQYF. The CDR3 DNA follows: TGTGCCAGCAGCCTCGACGGAAGCTCCTACAATGAGCAGTACTTC. The chain uses TRBV7-2 and TRBJ2-4; D gene unclear. Germline lookup yields CDR1 SGHTA and CDR2 FQGNSA. This CDR3 is built from 15 residues. V lost 5 bases and J lost 13, with 24 bases in between.

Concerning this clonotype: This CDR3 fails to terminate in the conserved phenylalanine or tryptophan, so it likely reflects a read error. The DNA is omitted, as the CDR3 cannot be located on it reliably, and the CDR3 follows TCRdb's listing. The CDR3 region is CASSYLPRG. The chain uses TRBV6-2 or TRBV6-3 and TRBJ2-1; the D call TRBD1 from the table was never checked on the DNA. Germline V gene lookup returns CDR1 MNHEY and CDR2 SVGEGT. The CDR3 contains 9 residues when both ends are counted.

CDR3 DNA: TGTGCCAGCAGTTTATCCCTGACTAGCGGGGATTACAATGAGCAGTTCTTC. Translated: CASSLSLTSGDYNEQFF. The chain carries TRBV28 and TRBJ2-5, with 11 nucleotides matching TRBD2. The J call is doubtful: the DNA matches TRBJ2-1 better. Germline lookup yields CDR1 MDHEN and CDR2 SYDVKM. The CDR3 covers 17 residues.

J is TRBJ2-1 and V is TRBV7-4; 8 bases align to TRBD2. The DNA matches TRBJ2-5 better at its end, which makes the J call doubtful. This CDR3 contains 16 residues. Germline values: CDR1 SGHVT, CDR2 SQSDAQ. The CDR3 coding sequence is TGTGCCAGCAGCCCTCGGGGTAGCGGGACTTGGGAGACCCAGTACTTC. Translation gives CASSPRGSGTWETQYF.

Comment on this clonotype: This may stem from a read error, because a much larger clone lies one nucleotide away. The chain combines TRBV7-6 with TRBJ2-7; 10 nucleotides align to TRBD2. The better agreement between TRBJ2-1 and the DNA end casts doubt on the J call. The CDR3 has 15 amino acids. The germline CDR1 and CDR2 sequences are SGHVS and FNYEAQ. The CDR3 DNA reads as TGTGCCAGCAGCCGTAGCGGGAGGTCCTACAATGGGCAGTTCTTC. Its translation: CASSRSGRSYNGQFF.